Listed below are T cell receptor beta chains from one sample, sequenced in a study of blood T cell repertoires in COVID-19. Only in-frame clones appear in the TCRdb table, and some are missing; sequencing was by immunoSEQ multiplex PCR. The table has 120,000 to 150,000 clones, roughly 87% seen once. Sequencing was performed on peripheral blood. The origin of the receptors is a woman aged 50 to 60 with acute or convalescent COVID-19. CDR3s include the opening cysteine and the closing phenylalanine or tryptophan. Size is omitted from some rows. Given values are once, few, many or a class for expanded clones.

>TRBJ2-6|TRBV4-2|once
CASSQEDRGAGANVLTF
>TRBJ2-3|TRBV5-1|once
CASSFRGDSTDTQYF
>TRBJ1-1|TRBV6-2/TRBV6-3|NA
CASSNDQVYTEAFF
>TRBJ1-1|TRBV19|NA
CASTSGTGANTEAFF
>TRBJ2-5|TRBV28|NA
CASRPTTGVEETQYF
>TRBJ1-2|TRBV6-5|NA
CASREGQVGYTF
>TRBJ1-6|TRBV11-2|NA
CASSLAGEAYNSPLHF
>TRBJ2-1|TRBV19|NA
CASSEPPGRGRYNEQFF
>TRBJ1-1|TRBV5-6|NA
CASTGQGRGTEAFF
>TRBJ2-7|TRBV7-3|NA
CASSLLRAGADEQYF
>TRBJ2-3|TRBV7-9|NA
CASSLGVATDTQYF
>TRBJ1-5|TRBV19|NA
CATTAGTGLNQPQHF
>TRBJ2-7|TRBV9|NA
CASSVSLAGEGHEQYF
>TRBJ1-1|TRBV6-6|NA
CASRQQGSEAFF
>TRBJ2-7|TRBV6-4|many
CASSPGPLSYEQYF
>TRBJ2-2|TRBV27|NA
CASLNRGTNTGELFF
>TRBJ1-1|TRBV19|few
CASSKGDRVPEAFF
>TRBJ1-2|TRBV9|NA
CASSATGYGYTF
>TRBJ2-3|TRBV7-6|NA
CASSLAYRGRTDTQYF
>TRBJ2-2|TRBV9|NA
CASSVAGGRRELFF
>TRBJ1-6|TRBV6-1|NA
CASSEQGSRSPLHF
>TRBJ2-5|TRBV6-5|NA
CASSLFSGSQETQYF
>TRBJ2-7|TRBV4-1|NA
CASSQAGGSYEQYF
>TRBJ2-5|TRBV5-1|NA
CASSSGQAIQETQYF
>TRBJ1-1|TRBV4-2|NA
CASSQRGEGVITEAFF